This T cell receptor (beta chain) was captured by sequencing in a study of CD8 T cells in Susac syndrome. Study-level information: Blood was drawn from Susac syndrome patients while they were therapy-naive, on corticosteroids, or on intravenous immunoglobulin alone.

The table lists this clonotype with a count of one. Its antigen is not identified. RNA amounts of about 0.45 to 1 ug underwent reverse transcription with random hexamers. An immunoSEQ multiplex PCR generated amplified TCR beta CDR3 products spanning 54 Vbeta and 13 Jbeta. Each CDR3 protein is one row after TCRdb ran MiXCR on the immunoSEQ multiplex PCR reads. The table includes about 100,000 distinct CDR3 sequences, roughly 96% detected once. V shed 1 base and J 7 bases; nucleotides not matched to a gene: 14. Per germline, CDR1 SGHAT and CDR2 FQNNGV. This CDR3 is built from 18 residues. Findings and limits, study-wide: The authors acknowledged that the study's TCR sequencing and HLA analysis involved relatively few individuals.

The authors carried out high-throughput sequencing of TCR beta. They applied it to CD8+ and CD4+ T cells obtained from blood. Material for sequencing was CD8+ T cells from PBMCs. This chain uses TRBV11-2 with TRBJ2-1; 9 bases fit TRBD2. This clonotype originated in a human donor with Susac syndrome. The DNA of the CDR3 is TGTGCCAGCAGCTTAGCCCCCCGAGGGGCGGGGGGGGCAAATGAGCAGTTCTTC. Translating gives CASSLAPRGAGGANEQFF.